These T cell receptor beta chains were read from a single sample in a study of chemoradiotherapy in HPV16-positive cancers. Repertoires were generated with immunoSEQ multiplex PCR, while TCRdb's copy carries only in-frame clones and drops some. The table includes more than 9,000 clones, 75% to 80% detected once. This sample was gathered from a patient who underwent chemoradiotherapy. The receptors were gathered from a human donor with HPV-associated anogenital cancer. Each CDR3 is given with its conserved first and last residue.

J | V | length | CDR3
TRBJ1-1 | TRBV4-1 | 14 | CASSRSYADTEAFF
TRBJ2-7 | TRBV19 | 14 | CASSILDKTYEQYF
TRBJ2-3 | TRBV29-1 | 13 | CSAGQGFEDTQYF
TRBJ1-5 | TRBV6-5 | 14 | CASRDRGPSQPQHF
TRBJ1-2 | TRBV29-1 | 12 | CSVGTGINGYTF
TRBJ2-7 | TRBV9 | 15 | CASSVGSSLTYEQYF
TRBJ2-7 | TRBV28 | 11 | CATRGTPEQYF
TRBJ1-2 | TRBV4-3 | 16 | CASSPQTGQINYGYTF
TRBJ2-5 | TRBV19 | 10 | CASGGETQYF
TRBJ1-1 | TRBV15 | 14 | CATSRDRRNTEAFF
TRBJ2-7 | TRBV28 | 16 | CASSFNWRGGGYEQYF
TRBJ2-7 | TRBV7-2 | 13 | CASSPLPLYEQYF
TRBJ2-5 | TRBV4-1 | 16 | CASSHSGTGPKETQYF
TRBJ1-1 | TRBV27 | 15 | CASSVQGARNTEAFF
TRBJ2-5 | TRBV5-6 | 18 | CASSPPQQVGGGQETQYF
TRBJ1-2 | TRBV7-2 | 14 | CASSASTGSGGYTF
TRBJ2-3 | TRBV29-1 | 15 | CSVQSLAVSTDTQYF
TRBJ1-1 | TRBV1 | 14 | CTSSHGGQDPEAFF
TRBJ2-2 | TRBV21-1 | 15 | CASSKQRGSTGELFF
TRBJ2-2 | TRBV27 | 12 | CASSRNTGELFF
TRBJ1-2 | TRBV7-8 | 14 | CASSPDRAPYGYTF
TRBJ2-7 | TRBV7-2 | 15 | CASSLIQGGGYEQYF
TRBJ1-2 | TRBV25-1 | 11 | CASSGSQGYTF
TRBJ1-5 | TRBV12-5 | 16 | CASGLGDRGPNQPQHF
TRBJ2-1 | TRBV5-1 | 16 | CASSFLGTGPYNEQFF
TRBJ1-2 | TRBV4-1 | 17 | CASSQPSGSSSHYGYTF
TRBJ1-2 | TRBV28 | 15 | CASSFSDRGTRGYTF
TRBJ2-1 | TRBV19 | 15 | CASSARQGTRNEQFF
TRBJ2-2 | TRBV9 | 13 | CASSVGNTGELFF
TRBJ2-2 | TRBV14 | 17 | CASSPWGSKGDTGELFF
TRBJ2-7 | TRBV10-1 | 12 | CARGGWTYEQYF
TRBJ2-2 | TRBV18 | 12 | CASSPLSGELFF
TRBJ1-1 | TRBV19 | 17 | CASSIYPPPSSGVKAFF
TRBJ2-3 | TRBV19 | 14 | CASSIERDPKRQYF
TRBJ1-1 | TRBV7-6 | 16 | CASSLGGRGVNTEAFF
TRBJ2-6 | TRBV6-1 | 15 | CASTRTGSGANVLTF
TRBJ2-7 | TRBV6-5 | 15 | CASSYSTGYSYEQYF
TRBJ2-7 | TRBV7-9 | 13 | CASNPSGTYEQYF
TRBJ1-5 | TRBV19 | 14 | CASTGGRLNQPQHF
TRBJ1-2 | TRBV29-1 | 11 | CSLIQGDGYTF
TRBJ1-4 | TRBV7-2 | 16 | CASSLVTGPSGEKLFF
TRBJ2-7 | TRBV2 | 14 | CASSRDRGLDEQYF
TRBJ2-7 | TRBV30 | 11 | CAWGDSEEQYF
TRBJ1-2 | TRBV19 | 13 | CASSLQGAGGYTF
TRBJ2-7 | TRBV27 | 13 | CASRETGRYEQYF
TRBJ1-2 | TRBV6-1 | 14 | CASKGDGANYGYTF
TRBJ1-5 | TRBV19 | 14 | CASSTDRGEQPQHF
TRBJ1-5 | TRBV4-3 | 15 | CASSQDTGLRQPQHF
TRBJ2-3 | TRBV5-1 | 18 | CASSLAWASPPRADTQYF